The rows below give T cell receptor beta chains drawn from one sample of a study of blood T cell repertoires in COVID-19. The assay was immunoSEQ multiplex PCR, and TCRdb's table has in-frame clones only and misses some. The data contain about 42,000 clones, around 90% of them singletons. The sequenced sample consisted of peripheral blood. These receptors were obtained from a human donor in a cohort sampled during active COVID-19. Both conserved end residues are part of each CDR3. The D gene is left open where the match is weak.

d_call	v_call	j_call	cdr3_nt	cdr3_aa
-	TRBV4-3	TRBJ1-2	TGCGCCAGCAGCCAATTCACCCAGACAGCAGCCTATGGCTACACCTTC	CASSQFTQTAAYGYTF
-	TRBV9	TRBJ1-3	TGTGCCAGCAGCGTAGGTGTCGGAGCCTCCTCTGGAAACACCATATATTTT	CASSVGVGASSGNTIYF
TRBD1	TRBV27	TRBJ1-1	TGTGCCAGCAGGGAGACAGGGGGCAACACTGAAGCTTTCTTT	CASRETGGNTEAFF
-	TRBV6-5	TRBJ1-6	TGTGCCAGCAGTTACTCGAGGGGAGGTTCACCCCTCCACTTT	CASSYSRGGSPLHF
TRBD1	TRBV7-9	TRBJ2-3	TGTGCCAGCAGCGTCCGGGACAGCACTGCAGATACGCAGTATTTT	CASSVRDSTADTQYF
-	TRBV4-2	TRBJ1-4	TGTGCCAGCAGCCCTAAACATAGCGAAAAACTGTTTTTT	CASSPKHSEKLFF
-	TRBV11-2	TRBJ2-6	TGTGCCAGCACCCTCACTGGCAGGGGACCTTCGGGGGCCAACGTCCTGACTTTC	CASTLTGRGPSGANVLTF
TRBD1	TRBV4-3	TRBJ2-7	TGCGCCAGCAGCCAAGATTGGGACAGGAGCTCCTACGAGCAGTACTTC	CASSQDWDRSSYEQYF
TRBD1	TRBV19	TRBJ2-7	TGTGCCAGTAGTAAGACAGGGGGGTCCTACGAGCAGTACTTC	CASSKTGGSYEQYF
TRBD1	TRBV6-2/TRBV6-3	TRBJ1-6	TGTGCCAGCAGTGACACCGTGGGACAGAAAAATTCACCCCTCCACTTT	CASSDTVGQKNSPLHF
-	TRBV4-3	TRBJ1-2	TGCGCCAGCAGCCAAGTAACATTCTATGGCTACACCTTC	CASSQVTFYGYTF
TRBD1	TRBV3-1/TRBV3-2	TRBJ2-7	TGTGCCAGCAGCCTCCGGGACAGGGACCACGAGCAGTACTTC	CASSLRDRDHEQYF
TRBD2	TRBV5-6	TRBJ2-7	TGTGCCAGCAGCTTGCTAGCGGGGGAGTACGAGCAGTACTTC	CASSLLAGEYEQYF
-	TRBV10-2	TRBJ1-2	TGCGCCAGCACCGACGGGGGGTCCTATGGCTACACCTTC	CASTDGGSYGYTF
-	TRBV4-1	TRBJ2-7	TGCGCCAGCAGCCCGCTAGGGGTAGGTGGCGAGCAGTACTTC	CASSPLGVGGEQYF
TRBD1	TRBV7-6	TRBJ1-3	TGTGCCAGCAGCTCGGGACAGGGGTATGGAAACACCATATATTTT	CASSSGQGYGNTIYF
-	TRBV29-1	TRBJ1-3	TGCAGCGTGCAACCGAGCTCTGGAAACACCATATATTTT	CSVQPSSGNTIYF
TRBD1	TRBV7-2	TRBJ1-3	TGTGCCAGCAGCCCGCGCCCAGGGGGCTCGGGAAACACCATATATTTT	CASSPRPGGSGNTIYF
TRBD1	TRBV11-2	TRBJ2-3	TGTGCCAGCAGCTTAGCCCGAGGGGGACAGGGTTTCACAGATACGCAGTATTTT	CASSLARGGQGFTDTQYF
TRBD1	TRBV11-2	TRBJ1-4	TGTGCCAGCAGTTTGCACAGGGGGCTCAGTGAAAAACTGTTTTTT	CASSLHRGLSEKLFF
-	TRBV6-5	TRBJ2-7	TGTGCCAGCAGTCTGGGGGCCCCACCTTCCTACGAGCAGTACTTC	CASSLGAPPSYEQYF